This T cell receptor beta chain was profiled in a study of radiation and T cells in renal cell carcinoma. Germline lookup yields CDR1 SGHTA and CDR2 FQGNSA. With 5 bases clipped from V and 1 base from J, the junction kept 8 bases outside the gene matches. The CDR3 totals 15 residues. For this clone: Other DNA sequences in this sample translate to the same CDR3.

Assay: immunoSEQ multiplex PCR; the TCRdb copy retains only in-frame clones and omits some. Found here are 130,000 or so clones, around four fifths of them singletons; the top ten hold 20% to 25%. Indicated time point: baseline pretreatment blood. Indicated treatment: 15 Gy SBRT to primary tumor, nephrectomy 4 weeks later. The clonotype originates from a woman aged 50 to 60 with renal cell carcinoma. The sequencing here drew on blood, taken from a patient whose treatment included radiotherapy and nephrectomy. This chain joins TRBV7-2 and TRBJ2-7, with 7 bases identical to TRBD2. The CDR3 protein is CASSLGRGRSYEQYF. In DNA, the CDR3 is TGTGCCAGCAGCCTAGGACGCGGGAGATCCTACGAGCAGTACTTC.